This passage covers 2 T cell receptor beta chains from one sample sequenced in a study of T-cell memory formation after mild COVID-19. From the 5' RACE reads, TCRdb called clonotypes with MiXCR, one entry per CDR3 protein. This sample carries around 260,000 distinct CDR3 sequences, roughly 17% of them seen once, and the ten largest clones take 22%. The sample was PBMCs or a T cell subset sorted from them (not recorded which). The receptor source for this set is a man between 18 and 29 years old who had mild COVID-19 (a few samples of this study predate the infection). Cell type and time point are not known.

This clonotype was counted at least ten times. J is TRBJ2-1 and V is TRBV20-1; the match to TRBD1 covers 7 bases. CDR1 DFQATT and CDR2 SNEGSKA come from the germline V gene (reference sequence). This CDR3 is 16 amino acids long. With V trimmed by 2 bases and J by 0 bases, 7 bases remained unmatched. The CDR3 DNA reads TGCAGTGCTAGAAAGGACAGGCCGAGCTCCTACAATGAGCAGTTCTTC. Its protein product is CSARKDRPSSYNEQFF.

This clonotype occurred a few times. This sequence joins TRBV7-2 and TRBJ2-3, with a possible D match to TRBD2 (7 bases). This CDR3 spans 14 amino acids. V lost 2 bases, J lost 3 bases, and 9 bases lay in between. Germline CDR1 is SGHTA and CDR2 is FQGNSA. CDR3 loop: CASSLRGATDTQYF. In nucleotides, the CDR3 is TGTGCCAGCAGCTTACGGGGGGCAACAGATACGCAGTATTTT. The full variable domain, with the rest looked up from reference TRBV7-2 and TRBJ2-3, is GAGVSQSPSNKVTEKGKDVELRCDPISGHTALYWYRQSLGQGLEFLIYFQGNSAPDKSGLPSDRFSAERTGGSVSTLTIQRTQQEDSAVYLCASSLRGATDTQYFGPGTRLTVL.